This T cell receptor (beta chain) was identified in a study of control samples from healthy donors and cancer patients. V lost 6 bases and J 0 bases, leaving 20 bases between the germline ends. Germline V lookup: CDR1 LNHDA, CDR2 SQIVND (reference sequence). The CDR3 spans 17 residues. Sequencing used immunoSEQ multiplex PCR; TCRdb keeps in-frame clones, though not all of them. The sample has approximately 85,000 clones, roughly 89% seen once. The rearrangement joins TRBV19 to TRBJ1-2; a weak D match, TRBD1 (5 bases). The sample taken for sequencing was blood. The origin of this receptor is a woman aged 60-75 years in good health. This CDR3 is CASSLPRGGKSNYGYTF. In nucleotides, the CDR3 is TGTGCCAGTAGCCTACCCCGGGGCGGAAAGTCTAACTATGGCTACACCTTC.